This entry lists 8 T cell receptor beta chains sequenced from one sample in a study of T cell responses to AZD1222 COVID-19 vaccine. Assay: immunoSEQ multiplex PCR; the TCRdb copy retains only in-frame clones and omits some. The data hold under 200,000 clones, with just over 90% observed a single time. This material consisted of peripheral blood, taken 28 days after the second dose of the MenACWY control vaccine. The source is an adult who received the MenACWY meningococcal vaccine as a control.

The chain couples TRBV2 to TRBJ2-2; 11 bases map to TRBD2. With V trimmed by 8 bases and J by 6 bases, 11 bases remained unmatched. This CDR3 spans 16 amino acids. CDR1 and CDR2 (germline): SNHLY, FYNNEI. The CDR3 spells CASGGLLAGVSGELFF. In nucleotides, the CDR3 is TGTGCCAGCGGGGGGCTACTAGCGGGAGTCTCCGGGGAGCTGTTTTTT.

The table lists this clone with a count of one. The genes are TRBV19 and TRBJ1-1; no definite D call. The CDR3 covers 13 residues. Germline loops: CDR1 LNHDA, CDR2 SQIVND (reference sequence). Deletions cut 4 bases from V and 2 bases from J, with 8 bases between. The CDR3 DNA reads as TGTGCCAGTAGTAGCCAGATAAACACTGAAGCTTTCTTT. This gives the protein CASSSQINTEAFF.

The chain uses TRBV3-1 (or the pseudogene TRBV3-2) and TRBJ1-1, with TRBD1 as a possible D gene (5 bases). The V end was cut by 6 bases, the J end by 1 base, with 15 bases between. The CDR3 is made up of 15 amino acids. Germline loops: CDR1 LGHDT, CDR2 YNNKEL (reference sequence). CDR3 sequence: CASSLPGERNTEAFF. The CDR3 DNA reads as TGTGCCAGCAGTCTTCCGGGGGAAAGGAACACTGAAGCTTTCTTT.

The chain has TRBV12-1 and TRBJ1-2; the table's D call, TRBD1, was not checked against the DNA. TRBV12-1 is recorded as a pseudogene. CDR3 size: 14 residues. The CDR3 region is CASSFPPGGRGYTF. The CDR3 nucleotides are TGTGCCAGCAGCTTCCCACCAGGGGGTAGAGGCTACACCTTC.

This clone was counted once. J is TRBJ2-5 and V is TRBV7-3; D possibly corresponds to TRBD2 (6 bases). Between the trimmed V and J ends, which lost 1 base and 5 bases, there was a span of 11 bases. Germline lookup yields CDR1 SGHTA and CDR2 FQGTGA. The CDR3 runs 14 residues. The CDR3 DNA reads TGTGCCAGCAGCTTAAGCCGGAGCGGGGAGACCCAGTACTTC. It translates to CASSLSRSGETQYF. The full variable domain, its missing parts supplied by reference TRBV7-3 and TRBJ2-5, is GAGVSQTPSNKVTEKGKYVELRCDPISGHTALYWYRQSLGQGPEFLIYFQGTGAADDSGLPNDRFFAVRPEGSVSTLKIQRTERGDSAVYLCASSLSRSGETQYFGPGTRLLVL.

This chain uses TRBV5-1 with TRBJ1-1; D is perhaps TRBD1 (6 bases). Germline V gene data show CDR1 as SGHRS and CDR2 as YFSETQ. Trimming stripped 6 bases from V and 0 bases from J, with 18 bases between. This CDR3 spans 16 amino acids. This CDR3 reads CASMRVAGVVNTEAFF. CDR3 nucleotide sequence: TGCGCCAGCATGCGAGTGGCAGGGGTCGTGAACACTGAAGCTTTCTTT.

The J gene is TRBJ1-5, the V gene TRBV21-1. TRBV21-1 is noted as a pseudogene. This CDR3 contains 16 residues. In DNA form, the CDR3 reads TGTGCCAGCAGCTCGATACGGATTGACGGATATCAGCCCCAGCATTTT. This gives the protein CASSSIRIDGYQPQHF.

The chain has TRBV9 and TRBJ2-2; D uncertain. The germline CDR1 and CDR2 sequences are SGDLS and YYNGEE. Trimming pared 7 bases from V and 1 base from J, leaving 8 bases between. The CDR3 is made up of 13 amino acids. CDR3 bases: TGTGCCAGCGCTGGGCAGAACACCGGGGAGCTGTTTTTT. It yields the protein CASAGQNTGELFF.